A single sample gave rise to the 32 T cell receptor beta chains below, sequenced in a study of cytomegalovirus exposure and HLA in healthy donors. The study ran its PCR with 60 Vbeta and 13 Jbeta primers. The repertoire was sequenced with immunoSEQ multiplex PCR; TCRdb's copy has only in-frame clones and lacks some. The sample has about 190,000 clones; more than 85% are singletons. Sample: PBMCs. The receptors derive from a woman aged 18-29 years in good health and CMV-seronegative.

The rearrangement joins TRBV15 to TRBJ2-2; D may be TRBD1 (5 bases). Looked up from germline, CDR1 is LNHNV and CDR2 is YYDKDF (reference sequence). CDR3 length equals 11 residues. Trimming left V 10 bases short and J 4 bases short, with 7 bases between. CDR3 nucleotides: TGTGCCAGCCAGGGCACCGGGGAGCTGTTTTTT. It is translated as CASQGTGELFF.

The chain uses TRBV5-1 and TRBJ1-2; 8 nucleotides align to TRBD1. CDR1 is SGHRS, CDR2 YFSETQ, per germline. This CDR3 is built from 13 residues. Trimming removed 4 bases from V and 4 bases from J; junction bases left unmatched: 3. This chain's CDR3 is CASSQGQAYGYTF. The CDR3 DNA is TGCGCCAGCAGCCAGGGACAGGCCTATGGCTACACCTTC.

The rearrangement uses TRBV11-3 and TRBJ2-1; 14 bases map to TRBD2. V was pared by 5 bases and J by 6 bases, with 6 bases of the junction left unmatched. Germline V gene lookup returns CDR1 SGHNT and CDR2 YENEEA. The CDR3 is made up of 16 amino acids. CDR3 residues: CASSPRGTSGSNEQFF. In DNA form, the CDR3 reads TGTGCCAGCAGCCCCCGTGGGACTAGCGGGAGCAATGAGCAGTTCTTC.

This chain uses TRBV6-5 with TRBJ1-1; TRBD1 agrees at 9 bases. Looked up from germline, CDR1 is MNHEY and CDR2 is SVGAGI. The ends lost 7 bases at V and 8 bases at J; junction bases unmatched: 11. CDR3 length: 14 amino acids. This chain's CDR3 is CASKPGQGRTEAFF. As DNA, the CDR3 is TGTGCCAGCAAACCGGGACAGGGCAGGACCGAAGCTTTCTTT.

The gene calls are TRBV11-2 and TRBJ2-5, with TRBD2 matching over 9 bases. The CDR3 length is 14 residues. The germline gives CDR1 SGHAT, CDR2 FQNNGV. V trimming: 5 bases; J trimming: 5 bases; junction bases outside the gene matches: 6. CDR3 coding DNA: TGTGCCAGCAGCGGGCGGGAGGGCCGCGAGACCCAGTACTTC. Translation gives CASSGREGRETQYF. The full variable domain, in which reference TRBV11-2 and TRBJ2-5 provide the parts outside the CDR3, is EAGVAQSPRYKIIEKRQSVAFWCNPISGHATLYWYQQILGQGPKLLIQFQNNGVVDDSQLPKDRFSAERLKGVDSTLKIQPAKLEDSAVYLCASSGREGRETQYFGPGTRLLVL.

The genes are TRBV5-4 and TRBJ1-1, with D perhaps matching TRBD1 (6 bases). The ends were cut back, 0 bases at V and 4 bases at J, with 13 bases in the middle. Germline V gene data show CDR1 as SGHNT and CDR2 as YYREEE (reference sequence). CDR3 size: 15 residues. The CDR3 reads CASSLEGGHVTEAFF. As DNA, the CDR3 is TGTGCCAGCAGCTTGGAGGGGGGGCATGTCACTGAAGCTTTCTTT.

This clone showed up just a few times. The chain links TRBV4-3 to TRBJ1-4; 7 bases fit TRBD1. Germline CDR1 reads LGHNA; CDR2 reads YSLEER. The CDR3 has 16 residues. With V trimmed by 1 base and J by 4 bases, 6 bases remained unmatched. CDR3 region: CASSQGRGQGNEKLFF. In nucleotides, the CDR3 is TGCGCCAGCAGCCAAGGGAGGGGGCAAGGTAATGAAAAACTGTTTTTT.

The chain couples TRBV11-2 to TRBJ1-2; D gene uncertain. CDR1 and CDR2 (germline): SGHAT, FQNNGV. V was cut by 0 bases and J by 4 bases, with 9 bases left in between. This CDR3 region has 14 residues. The CDR3 here is CASSLENGIYGYTF. For the CDR3, the DNA is TGTGCCAGCAGCTTAGAGAACGGGATCTATGGCTACACCTTC. The complete variable domain, with remaining parts taken from reference TRBV11-2 and TRBJ1-2, reads EAGVAQSPRYKIIEKRQSVAFWCNPISGHATLYWYQQILGQGPKLLIQFQNNGVVDDSQLPKDRFSAERLKGVDSTLKIQPAKLEDSAVYLCASSLENGIYGYTFGSGTRLTVV.

This rearrangement joins TRBV25-1 to TRBJ2-1; no clear D. Trimming shortened V by 1 base and J by 6 bases, and 10 bases separated the two germline ends. From germline, CDR1 is MGHDK and CDR2 SYGVNS. The CDR3 is 14 amino acids. The CDR3 DNA is TGTGCCAGCAGTGAATCCGGTCCGATCAATGAGCAGTTCTTC. This gives the protein CASSESGPINEQFF.

CDR3 loop: CASSQDLSPGELFF. DNA of the CDR3: TGCGCCAGCAGCCAAGATTTAAGCCCCGGGGAGCTGTTTTTT. The chain is built from TRBV4-1 and TRBJ2-2; the D is unclear. Trimming pared 0 bases from V and 6 bases from J, leaving 8 bases between. The length of the CDR3 is 14 residues. CDR1 is MGHRA and CDR2 is YSYEKL in the germline V gene.

V is TRBV6-1 and J is TRBJ2-7, with TRBD1 matching over 10 bases. There are 14 residues in the CDR3. Germline values: CDR1 MNHNS, CDR2 SASEGT. Trimming at V came to 5 bases and at J to 4 bases, leaving 5 bases not matched to a gene. This CDR3 reads CASSWDRGGYEQYF. As DNA, the CDR3 is TGTGCCAGCAGTTGGGACAGGGGTGGGTACGAGCAGTACTTC.

The chain is built from TRBV5-6 and TRBJ2-2; no clear D gene. V lost 0 bases, J lost 1 base, and 7 bases lay in between. The CDR3 consists of 15 residues. CDR1 and CDR2 from the germline V gene are SGHDT and YYEEEE. CDR3 protein: CASSLVAENTGELFF. CDR3 bases: TGTGCCAGCAGCTTGGTCGCGGAGAACACCGGGGAGCTGTTTTTT. Complete variable domain (other parts from reference TRBV5-6 and TRBJ2-2): DAGVTQSPTHLIKTRGQQVTLRCSPKSGHDTVSWYQQALGQGPQFIFQYYEEEERQRGNFPDRFSGHQFPNYSSELNVNALLLGDSALYLCASSLVAENTGELFFGEGSRLTVL.

This chain joins TRBV15 and TRBJ2-5; 9 nucleotides match TRBD2. This CDR3 has 15 residues. With V trimmed by 8 bases and J by 2 bases, 9 bases remained unmatched. Germline assignment: CDR1 LNHNV and CDR2 YYDKDF (reference sequence). In nucleotides, the CDR3 is TGTGCCACCCAGCGGGCGGGGGGGATACAAGAGACCCAGTACTTC. It codes for CATQRAGGIQETQYF.

This chain connects TRBV4-1 to TRBJ1-2; 10 nucleotides agree with TRBD1. The CDR3 length is 15 residues. Germline CDR1 reads MGHRA; CDR2 reads YSYEKL. J was trimmed by 7 bases and V by 3 bases; bases with no gene match: 8. The CDR3 DNA reads TGCGCCAGCAGCCACGCTTCGACAGGGGGCGCTGGCTACACCTTC. Translating it yields CASSHASTGGAGYTF.

The chain links TRBV12-5 to TRBJ2-2; weak D call: TRBD2 (5 bases). Germline V lookup: CDR1 LGHNT, CDR2 FRNRAP. The ends were cut back, 3 bases at V and 5 bases at J, with 19 bases in the middle. There are 17 residues in the CDR3. The DNA of the CDR3 is TGTGCTAGTGGTTTTCGCCGCGCCCGGGGTGATACCGGGGAGCTGTTTTTT. It is translated as CASGFRRARGDTGELFF.

This chain uses TRBV2 with TRBJ1-1; perhaps TRBD1 as D (5 bases). Per germline, CDR1 SNHLY and CDR2 FYNNEI. This CDR3 region has 15 residues. V lost 5 bases and J 1 base, leaving 14 bases between the germline ends. The CDR3 DNA reads as TGTGCCAGCAGTTACACCGGGACTGCGAACACTGAAGCTTTCTTT. Translation gives CASSYTGTANTEAFF.

The chain couples TRBV30 to TRBJ2-1; D is possibly TRBD2 (6 bases). Per the germline V gene, CDR1 is GTSNPN and CDR2 is SVGIG (reference sequence). V lost 5 bases to trimming and J lost 0 bases, with 8 bases between them. The CDR3 is 13 amino acids. This chain's CDR3 is CAWAGSSYNEQFF. In DNA, the CDR3 is TGTGCCTGGGCCGGGAGCTCCTACAATGAGCAGTTCTTC.

This chain connects TRBV12-5 to TRBJ2-3, with D possibly matching TRBD1 (7 bases). The CDR3 consists of 15 residues. Trimming pared 4 bases from V and 3 bases from J, leaving 14 bases between. Germline CDR1 and CDR2: LGHNT and FRNRAP. The CDR3 region has the DNA TGTGCTAGTGGTTCGGGCAGGGGGAGGACAGATACGCAGTATTTT. This encodes CASGSGRGRTDTQYF. Combining the CDR3 with reference TRBV12-5 and TRBJ2-3 gives the whole variable domain DARVTQTPRHKVTEMGQEVTMRCQPILGHNTVFWYRQTMMQGLELLAYFRNRAPLDDSGMPKDRFSAEMPDATLATLKIQPSEPRDSAVYFCASGSGRGRTDTQYFGPGTRLTVL.

This clone has just a few counts. The chain recombines TRBV30 with TRBJ2-3; D not certain. Germline assignment: CDR1 GTSNPN and CDR2 SVGIG (reference sequence). The CDR3 has 14 residues. The germline V and J ends were trimmed by 1 base and 1 base, with 9 bases remaining between them. For the CDR3, the DNA is TGTGCCTGGAGTGAGGCGGTAGGCACAGATACGCAGTATTTT. Translating it yields CAWSEAVGTDTQYF.

This clone was recorded a few times. The chain employs TRBV4-1 and TRBJ2-7; TRBD2 agrees at 9 bases. The germline gives CDR1 MGHRA, CDR2 YSYEKL. The CDR3 sequence is 15 residues long. Unmatched junction bases numbered 6, after V lost 0 bases and J lost 6 bases. In DNA, the CDR3 is TGCGCCAGCAGCCAAGATCTGGCTAGCGGGATCGAGCAGTACTTC. This sequence encodes CASSQDLASGIEQYF.

The rearrangement joins TRBV6-5 to TRBJ2-3; D possibly corresponds to TRBD1 (6 bases). The CDR3 is 15 residues long. V gave up 6 bases and J gave up 2 bases, with 15 bases separating them. CDR1 MNHEY and CDR2 SVGAGI come from the germline V gene. The chain's CDR3 is CASRPQGQNTDTQYF. The CDR3 DNA follows: TGTGCCAGCAGACCACAGGGACAAAACACAGATACGCAGTATTTT.

The genes are TRBV4-3 and TRBJ2-7; tentatively, D is TRBD2 (5 bases). V dropped 0 bases and J dropped 3 bases, with 15 bases sitting between them. Germline loops: CDR1 LGHNA, CDR2 YSLEER. The CDR3 is 16 amino acids. The CDR3, as DNA: TGCGCCAGCAGCCAAGATCACACGGGATGGAACTACGAGCAGTACTTC. This sequence encodes CASSQDHTGWNYEQYF.

This clone was counted a single time. The CDR3 spells CASGLVSEGTDTQYF. For the CDR3, the DNA is TGTGCTAGTGGTTTGGTATCAGAGGGCACAGATACGCAGTATTTT. This sequence joins TRBV12-5 and TRBJ2-3; no firm D call. Looked up from germline, CDR1 is LGHNT and CDR2 is FRNRAP. The CDR3 covers 15 residues. V was trimmed by 0 bases and J by 1 base, leaving 8 bases between them.

The rearrangement joins TRBV15 to TRBJ1-3, with D possibly being TRBD1 (5 bases). V lost 9 bases and J lost 0, with 9 bases in between. Germline V CDR1 and CDR2: LNHNV, YYDKDF (reference sequence). This CDR3 region has 13 residues. The CDR3 region is CATQQDSGNTIYF. For the CDR3, the DNA is TGTGCCACTCAACAGGACTCTGGAAACACCATATATTTT. The full variable domain, with the rest looked up from reference TRBV15 and TRBJ1-3, is DAMVIQNPRYQVTQFGKPVTLSCSQTLNHNVMYWYQQKSSQAPKLLFHYYDKDFNNEADTPDNFQSRRPNTSFCFLDIRSPGLGDTAMYLCATQQDSGNTIYFGEGSWLTVV.

This chain connects TRBV25-1 to TRBJ1-2; no firm D call. Deletions cut 7 bases from V and 3 bases from J, with 9 bases between. The CDR3 is 12 residues long. The germline V gene encodes CDR1 MGHDK and CDR2 SYGVNS. CDR3 nucleotide sequence: TGTGCCAGCACCCACCCGGACTATGGCTACACCTTC. Protein sequence: CASTHPDYGYTF.

For this clone: The junction differs from germline at one of its ends, possibly a read error. This chain joins TRBV6-6 and TRBJ2-3, with 11 bases identical to TRBD1. This CDR3 comprises 14 residues. Looked up from germline, CDR1 is MNHNY and CDR2 is SVGAGI (reference sequence). The CDR3 is CASSLGQGADTQYF. The DNA for the CDR3 is TGTGCCAGTAGTTTGGGACAGGGGGCAGATACGCAGTATTTT.

The rearrangement links TRBV28 to TRBJ1-1; TRBD1 agrees at 7 bases. This CDR3 is 13 amino acids long. V lost 6 bases to trimming and J lost 1 base; unmatched junction nucleotides: 2. Germline V gives CDR1 MDHEN, CDR2 SYDVKM. In DNA, the CDR3 is TGTGCCAGCAGGTGGACAGGGAACACTGAAGCTTTCTTT. Amino acids: CASRWTGNTEAFF.

The CDR3 is CASSYRGWVTDTQYF. The DNA of the CDR3 is TGTGCCAGCAGTTACAGGGGATGGGTCACAGATACGCAGTATTTT. V usage is TRBV6-5 and J usage is TRBJ2-3; D perhaps matches TRBD1 (5 bases). The length of the CDR3 is 15 residues. V lost 2 bases, J lost 2 bases, and 11 bases lay in between. Germline-derived CDR1 and CDR2 are MNHEY and SVGAGI.

Comments on this clone: One end of the junction fails to match germline, which may point to a read error. The chain combines TRBV7-9 with TRBJ1-5, with 7 bases identical to TRBD1. Germline values: CDR1 SEHNR, CDR2 FQNEAQ (reference sequence). The CDR3 covers 14 residues. This CDR3 is CSSSQGQGNQPQHF. CDR3 nucleotides: TGTTCCAGCAGCCAAGGACAGGGCAATCAGCCCCAGCATTTT.

The V gene is TRBV5-4, the J gene TRBJ2-7, with TRBD2 matching over 10 bases. Germline V gene lookup returns CDR1 SGHNT and CDR2 YYREEE (reference sequence). There are 14 residues in the CDR3. J was trimmed by 3 bases and V by 3 bases; bases with no gene match: 3. The CDR3 DNA is TGTGCCAGCAGCTACAGCGGGAGGGACTACGAGCAGTACTTC. Translated, it gives CASSYSGRDYEQYF.

This chain joins TRBV28 and TRBJ2-7, with no clear D. Trimming cost V 4 bases and J 0 bases, with 7 bases left between them. The CDR3 is made up of 13 amino acids. Germline V gene sequence: CDR1 MDHEN, CDR2 SYDVKM. The CDR3 loop reads CASSSPGSYEQYF. DNA of the CDR3: TGTGCCAGCAGTTCCCCGGGCTCCTACGAGCAGTACTTC. The full variable domain, in which reference TRBV28 and TRBJ2-7 provide the parts outside the CDR3, is DVKVTQSSRYLVKRTGEKVFLECVQDMDHENMFWYRQDPGLGLRLIYFSYDVKMKEKGDIPEGYSVSREKKERFSLILESASTNQTSMYLCASSSPGSYEQYFGPGTRLTVT.

The chain links TRBV6-6 to TRBJ2-1, with unresolved D. The V gene's germline CDR1 is MNHNY and CDR2 SVGAGI (reference sequence). This CDR3 region has 13 residues. V gave up 0 bases and J gave up 8 bases, with 8 bases separating them. The CDR3 protein is CASSYSVQYEQFF. CDR3 in DNA: TGTGCCAGCAGTTACTCGGTTCAGTATGAGCAGTTCTTC.